Listed here is a single TCR beta chain. This clone's antigen is unknown. Base quality data are lacking; no much larger clone is found one base away. This record belongs to a study of blood T cell repertoires in COVID-19 (dated by TCRdb to 2020 to 2021). Notes on the research overall: Collaborator samples came from the United States, Italy and Spain and covered acute and convalescent phases of COVID-19. The material from the prospective study consisted of cDNA or gDNA derived from T cells, B-cell-depleted T cells, or PBMCs. The repertoires were made available in a free public database intended to serve as a resource for research on the immune response to SARS-CoV-2. Samples came from the ongoing ImmuneRACE study (first 160 participants) plus 1,254 subjects from 6 global collaborators. Deeply sampled blood TCRbeta repertoires from subjects exposed to, actively infected with, or recovered from COVID-19 were included in the dataset. HLA class I and class II types, where available, came from metadata supplied by the sample provider rather than from assay-based typing. A de-identified subject ID, COVID-19 status, age in years and sex were almost always included in the sample metadata.

Overall study results and their limits: Clinical and demographic metadata were provided uncurated, with the amount varying by source and participant.

CDR1 and CDR2 (MDHEN, SYDVKM) derive from the germline V gene. Between the V and J ends, shortened by 5 bases and 5 bases respectively, the junction contains 6 bases. Inclusive of the bounding cysteine and phenylalanine, the CDR3 is 11 residues long. Of the read, only the CDR3 DNA is kept; its 33 bases are in frame from base 1. One collaborating source in Seattle enrolled patients while the patients were actively infected and followed the patients over time throughout the course of disease. Whole blood was collected in K2EDTA tubes by collaborating institutions according to the institutions' own protocols. Collaborator samples were shipped for TCRbeta analysis as frozen whole blood, isolated PBMCs, or DNA extracted from either sample type. The immunoSEQ Assay, a bias-controlled multiplex PCR, was used to amplify TCRbeta CDR3 regions from genomic DNA. The original methods were these. Nucleated cell counts per sample were estimated from amplification of reference gene primers within the assay. To quantify the absolute abundance of each unique TCRbeta CDR3 rearrangement, sequence reads were collapsed and filtered. For each sample, productive Simpson clonality was calculated as the square root of Simpson's diversity index over productive rearrangements. TCRdb limited this immuneACCESS table to in-frame rearrangements with V and J called. A share of clones is missing; checked studies link under half to unresolved V genes, and the rest is unexplained. The V and J calls and clone size come from that table; D and trimming were worked out from the DNA. A total of 120,000 to 150,000 clones appear in this sample, 75% to 90% of them only once. The ten largest clones represent 13% of the sample.

The chain employs TRBV28 and TRBJ2-5; confidence is insufficient to name the D gene. Sequenced material: peripheral blood. The sequence derives from a man between 18 and 29 years old with COVID-19, enrolled during active disease. The CDR3 protein is CASSNMETQYF. The nucleotide sequence reads TGTGCCAGCAGTAATATGGAGACCCAGTACTTC.